This T cell receptor beta chain was recovered during a study of radiotherapy plus CTLA-4 blockade in lung cancer. The data were produced by immunoSEQ multiplex PCR, yet TCRdb's version contains in-frame clones alone and is incomplete. The data contain over 85,000 clones, 65% to 80% of them singletons. Germline lookup yields CDR1 SGHVS and CDR2 FQNEAQ. The length of the CDR3 is 13 residues. The V and J ends lost 2 bases and 1 base respectively, with 2 bases between them. This material consisted of peripheral blood, taken from a patient treated with radiotherapy plus ipilimumab. The rearrangement joins TRBV7-8 to TRBJ2-2; D unresolved. The TCR comes from a human donor with non-small cell lung cancer who had a partial response to radiotherapy plus ipilimumab. Some clones in this sample may be carry-over from other donors' samples. The CDR3 bases are TGTGCCAGCAGCTTACGGAACACCGGGGAGCTGTTTTTT. Its translation: CASSLRNTGELFF.